The entry below describes one T cell receptor (beta chain). This clone turned up a few times. Its antigen remains unidentified. There are no base qualities to consult, and no much larger clone falls within one base. These data come from a study of cytomegalovirus exposure and HLA in healthy donors (dated by TCRdb to about 2017). With regard to the full study: In an earlier analysis of fewer than 750 of the donors, approximately 260 Gb of sequence data and 117 million unique TCR beta sequences from 150 million to 200 million T cells were reported. Among the 398 genotyped donors, around 81% belonged to the genetic ancestry cluster associated with self-reported Caucasian donors. The study aimed to test whether cataloging public T cell receptors could reveal signatures of past pathogen exposure. The study used immunosequencing to profile the T cell repertoires of hundreds of subjects and linked those repertoires to cytomegalovirus serostatus. Every repertoire in the discovery cohort had been generated on one and the same sequencing platform. In an earlier analysis of a few hundred of the donors, high-throughput TCR beta sequencing was used to judge whether each TCR beta V gene segment behaved as functional or pseudogenic. Donor age, sex, ethnicity and CMV serostatus were compiled together with the repertoire data. In addition to the first cohort of 500 to 850 subjects, a separate validation cohort of approximately 120 different subjects was used. Because of strong linkage in the cohort, five DR-DQ haplotypes were treated as single units for association and clustering. HLA typing included class I and class II loci at four-digit resolution. The number of donors typed differed by locus, with about 629-630 for A, B, C, DRB1 and DQB1, over 500 for DQA1, approximately 570 for DPA1, and some 470 for DPB1. Among 300 to 500 genotyped donors of the cohort, an average of approximately 200,000 unique TCR beta nucleotide sequences was sequenced per donor, of which roughly 17% were non-productive. To predict cytomegalovirus infection status, the study brought together high-throughput TCR immunosequencing, statistical association of individual TCRs with disease status, and machine learning. A later genetic analysis used genome-wide SNP genotypes for about 65% of the 666 donors, treating that subset as a discovery cohort. A later analysis re-analyzed previously published TCR beta repertoires from 660 or so donors and added high-resolution HLA genotyping to study TCR occurrence patterns. Around 320 gigabases of sequencing data and roughly 90 million unique TCR sequences were included in an early release covering 500 to 750 HLA-typed donors. Rather than using new phenotypic data, the later analysis identified candidate immune exposures from TCR beta sequences and from how often those sequences occurred across donors.

Results the study describes overall, beyond this receptor: In a later analysis, TCR association rates were found to vary across HLA loci, with the most associated TCRs seen for DRB1 alleles and the fewest for HLA-C alleles. In the study, around 160 TCR beta chains were listed as associated with cytomegalovirus. A later analysis found that HLA-associated TCR beta chains were more clonally expanded and had lower generation probabilities than equally common non-associated chains. Linkage disequilibrium might explain the correlated functional status among segregating V segments, but an unknown experimental factor could not be ruled out. Most CMV-associated TCR beta chains appeared to be HLA-restricted in a later analysis, and the HLA associations seemed to be driven largely by CMV exposure. At a false discovery rate of 0.05, a later analysis linked about 16,000 TCR beta sequences to specific HLA alleles. Some IMGT-functional V segments, including TRBV6-2 and TRBV6-3, could not be distinguished by the 87-base-pair reads and were therefore excluded. An association between a missense DCLRE1C variant and V-gene and J-gene trimming of TCR beta chains was found in a later genetic analysis and replicated in an independent cohort. A group of highly shared sequence variants was considered likely to be a technical artifact of the sequencing pipeline. CMV serostatus was the only immune exposure information available for the cohort. Most TCR sequences were seen in very few donors, while some public TCRs were found in many individuals. Around 16 rarely observed V segments, including chromosome 9 orphons, were excluded from the earlier analysis of about 610 of the donors because counts were too low. A later genetic analysis reported fewer N-insertions in productive TCRs among donors in an Asian-associated ancestry cluster than the roughly 650-donor mean. The authors suggested that the approach could potentially be extended to other disease states and immunological phenotypes. Because some donors lacked HLA typing at each locus, the association tests relied only on the typed subset. Roughly uniform sequencing depth across donors was assumed in presence/absence analyses, although this assumption may not hold. Strong co-occurrence of HLA alleles, especially DR and DQ, made assigning TCR associations to individual alleles difficult. In vitro tests confirmed that a few of the cytomegalovirus-associated TCR beta chains recognize cytomegalovirus antigens. A further reported finding was that TCR beta sequences accurately predicted the HLA-A and HLA-B alleles for most subjects in the first cohort. Several of the top co-occurrence clusters appeared to be linked to parvovirus B19, influenza, CMV and Epstein-Barr virus, according to a later analysis. The cohort was sequenced for TCR beta chains only, and without alpha or paired-chain data the features that could be detected were limited. The classifier was reported to diagnose cytomegalovirus status with high specificity and sensitivity in both the original cohort and the validation cohort. Broadly in line with IMGT annotations, most TCR beta V segments showed up in productive rearrangements about 87% or about 30% of the time in an earlier analysis of about 500 of the donors.

As encoded in the germline V gene, CDR1 is SGHRS while CDR2 is YFSETQ. The CDR3 contains 16 residues, cysteine and phenylalanine counted. Only the CDR3 region is kept as DNA, spanning 48 bases read in frame from base 1. V trim: 3 bases; J trim: 1 base; unmatched bases: 6. In total, approximately 610 healthy bone marrow donors made up the cohort. All cohort members were sampled while nominally healthy, although unrecorded immune exposures were likely present. The donor was CMV seropositive and was included in the group of 250 to 350 seropositive cohort members. Each donor provided a peripheral blood sample, and peripheral blood mononuclear cells were used for TCR beta sequencing. The Qiagen DNeasy Blood Extraction Kit was used to extract genomic DNA from the blood cell samples. Library method: the immunoSEQ multiplex PCR assay. For the multiplex PCR, a mixture combining 60 forward primers for TCR Vbeta segments and 13 reverse primers for TCR Jbeta segments was used. The CDR3 region of rearranged TCR beta genes was amplified from genomic DNA by a multiplex PCR assay. The Illumina HiSeq System was used to sequence the amplified TCR beta libraries as 87-base-pair reads. The paper's data handling went like this. A later analysis counted about 80 million unique TCR beta chains across the 650 to 800 repertoires, and around 12 million of these chains were shared by at least two donors. Raw reads were error-corrected and collapsed into unique sequences by a nearest-neighbor algorithm in which closely related sequences were merged to remove PCR and sequencing errors. CDR3 sequences were aligned to IMGT reference sequences to assign V, D and J gene segments. For a sequence to be retained, at least a six-nucleotide match to both a V gene segment and a J gene segment was required. A rearrangement was called productive if the CDR3 had no stop codons and remained in frame with V and J, and every other rearrangement was called non-productive. Following IMGT convention, CDR3 was defined as the stretch from the second conserved V-encoded cysteine up to the conserved J-encoded phenylalanine. The earlier analysis of about 610 of the donors excluded any sequence lacking an unambiguous match to a single V gene segment. In an earlier analysis of approximately 590 of the donors, V segments were called functional above 56.7% productive rearrangements and were called segregating when the between-donor standard deviation exceeded 5%. A statistical classification framework was built for diagnosing cytomegalovirus status from the catalog of TCR beta chain sequences. V and J gene assignment, in a later analysis, came from comparing TCR nucleotide sequences with IMGT/GENE-DB human TR gene sequences. The TCRdist pipeline was used in a later analysis to assign CDR3 sequences and most-parsimonious VDJ recombination scenarios. In a later analysis, each TCR beta chain was defined by its CDR3 amino acid sequence together with its V-gene family, and reads without a unique V-gene family were excluded. As a way to deal with suspected cross-contamination and a sequencing artifact, a later analysis dropped more than 500 nucleotide sequences that were highly shared and had low generation probability. For each public chain, a later analysis derived a clonal expansion index from normalized ranks of inferred template counts within each repertoire. In a later analysis, generation probabilities were computed using a VDJ recombination model fitted to out-of-frame rearrangements, and the results were checked against IGoR. Hypergeometric tests were used in a later analysis to score TCR-TCR, TCR-HLA and TCR-CMV co-occurrence, with a repertoire-size bias correction applied to the TCR pairs. A later analysis estimated false discovery rates by permuting HLA or CMV assignments 20 times. In a later analysis, co-occurring TCRs were grouped using DBSCAN, with TCRdist sequence similarity added in when clustering inside HLA-allele-positive subsets. For co-occurrence clustering, repertoires with fewer than 30,000 or more than 120,000 public chains were excluded, along with roughly five repertoires with anomalous nucleotide sharing. Not all clones reach the TCRdb copy of this immuneACCESS table, which keeps in-frame sequences only. Checked studies attribute under half of the gap to unresolved V genes and leave the rest unexplained. V and J calls plus clone size are reproduced from that table; the DNA served to infer D and trimming. The sample records roughly 100,000 clones, 76% of which are singletons. The ten top clones hold about 9.4% of the sample.

The chain is assembled from TRBV5-1 and TRBJ2-3, with TRBD2 matching 9 junction bases. Sequenced input: PBMCs. This sequence was found in a woman aged 18-29 years in good health and CMV-seropositive. The CDR3 has the sequence CASSWSVAGGTDTQYF. The DNA reads as follows: TGCGCCAGCAGCTGGAGCGTAGCGGGGGGCACAGATACGCAGTATTTT.